A selection of T cell receptor beta chains follows, all from one sample in a study of blood T cell repertoires in COVID-19. The data were produced by immunoSEQ multiplex PCR, yet TCRdb's version contains in-frame clones alone and is incomplete. The sample consists of under 300,000 clones, about 82% of them appearing once. Source material: peripheral blood. These receptors were collected from an older woman with active or convalescent COVID-19. Both conserved end residues are part of each CDR3. The D gene is left open where the match is weak. Only part of the rows carry a size: once, few, many, or a class if the clone is expanded.

clone size,V gene,J gene,D gene,CDR3 DNA,CDR3 protein
-,TRBV27,TRBJ2-5,TRBD1,TGTGCCAGCAGTCAACGGACAGGATTAGAGACCCAGTACTTC,CASSQRTGLETQYF
few,TRBV28,TRBJ2-5,-,TGTGCCAGCAGTTTATCAGACGGAGTCTCAAAAGAGACCCAGTACTTC,CASSLSDGVSKETQYF
once,TRBV27,TRBJ2-1,-,TGTGCCAGCAGTTTAGAGGGCAGCCTGTCCTACAATGAGCAGTTCTTC,CASSLEGSLSYNEQFF
once,TRBV9,TRBJ2-5,-,TGTGCCAGCAGCGTAGAACAGGGTCAGGGAGAGACCCAGTACTTC,CASSVEQGQGETQYF
-,TRBV28,TRBJ1-4,-,TGTGCCAGCAGCTTGGGACACTTAAATGAAAAACTGTTTTTT,CASSLGHLNEKLFF
-,TRBV10-2,TRBJ1-2,TRBD1,TGCGCCAGCAGGAAACAGGGGGGCTATGGCTACACCTTC,CASRKQGGYGYTF
-,TRBV19,TRBJ2-3,TRBD2,TGTGCCAGTAGTAGGACTAGCGTGACAGATACGCAGTATTTT,CASSRTSVTDTQYF
once,TRBV3-1/TRBV3-2,TRBJ2-7,TRBD2,TGTGCCAGCAGCCAAGATATAGCGGGAGCTAGGGAGCAGTACTTC,CASSQDIAGAREQYF
-,TRBV5-6,TRBJ1-4,TRBD1,TGTGCCAGCAGCTCCCTCCGACAGGGGTCTAATGAAAAACTGTTTTTT,CASSSLRQGSNEKLFF
-,TRBV6-6,TRBJ1-4,-,TGTGCCAGCAGTGCATTACGAGGAGAAAAACTGTTTTTT,CASSALRGEKLFF
few,TRBV5-1,TRBJ2-3,TRBD2,TGCGCCAGCAGCGGAGCGGGGGGGAGCACAGATACGCAGTATTTT,CASSGAGGSTDTQYF
-,TRBV5-4,TRBJ2-7,-,TGTGCCAGCAGCGGAGGCTACGAGCAGTACTTC,CASSGGYEQYF
few,TRBV4-1,TRBJ1-2,-,TGCGCCAGCAGCCTATTAGGGGGAGGGCGGCCCTATGGCTACACCTTC,CASSLLGGGRPYGYTF
-,TRBV5-1,TRBJ1-3,-,TGCGCCAGCAGCCTTGGGGGGGGCGAAAACACCATATATTTT,CASSLGGGENTIYF
-,TRBV9,TRBJ1-1,-,TGTGCCAGCAGCGTAGCTACGGGGACAACTGAAGCTTTCTTT,CASSVATGTTEAFF
-,TRBV7-3,TRBJ2-2,-,TGTGCCAGCAGCCCTCGGGGTTCCGGGGAGCTGTTTTTT,CASSPRGSGELFF
-,TRBV7-6,TRBJ2-3,TRBD1,TGTGCCAGCAGCTTCCCAAAGGGACAGGGCTTCACAGATACGCAGTATTTT,CASSFPKGQGFTDTQYF
once,TRBV2,TRBJ1-1,-,TGTGCCAGCAGTGGAGGAGGGCTGAACACTGAAGCTTTCTTT,CASSGGGLNTEAFF
-,TRBV5-6,TRBJ1-6,TRBD1,TGTGCCAGCAGCCTTGACAGGGCGGTTTATGGTTCACCCCTCCACTTT,CASSLDRAVYGSPLHF
-,TRBV13,TRBJ2-3,-,TGTGCCAGCAGCTTAGTTCCGGGGGATACGCAGTATTTT,CASSLVPGDTQYF
-,TRBV5-1,TRBJ2-3,TRBD2,TGCGCCAGCAGCTTGGCCCTGGGTAGCGGGGGGGCCGATACGCAGTATTTT,CASSLALGSGGADTQYF
-,TRBV4-1,TRBJ2-1,-,TGCGCCAGCAGCCGGCGCACAGTGAGCGGAGGGAGAAACAATGAGCAGTTCTTC,CASSRRTVSGGRNNEQFF
-,TRBV29-1,TRBJ1-3,-,TGCAGCGTCAGATCCTCTGGAAACACCATATATTTT,CSVRSSGNTIYF
-,TRBV18,TRBJ2-3,TRBD2,TGTGCCAGCTCACCGGAACTAGCGTGGAACACAGATACGCAGTATTTT,CASSPELAWNTDTQYF
-,TRBV7-2,TRBJ2-1,-,TGTGCCAGCAGCTTAGTCCGCCTAGCCCCTGTGGATGAGCAGTTCTTC,CASSLVRLAPVDEQFF
-,TRBV5-1,TRBJ2-1,TRBD2,TGCGCCAGCAGACCGAGACTAGCGGGGGACGGGAATGAGCAGTTCTTC,CASRPRLAGDGNEQFF
-,TRBV3-1/TRBV3-2,TRBJ1-3,-,TGTGCCAGCAGCCAAGCTAATATTCGCAACACCATATATTTT,CASSQANIRNTIYF
-,TRBV6-5,TRBJ2-1,-,TGTGCCAGCAGTTCATCCGACGCTTCCCGCCCCCGGGTACAGTTCTTC,CASSSSDASRPRVQFF
-,TRBV4-1,TRBJ1-2,TRBD1,TGCGTCAGCAGCCTAACAGGGGGCGACTATGGCTACACCTTC,CVSSLTGGDYGYTF
-,TRBV19,TRBJ1-2,-,TGTGCCAGTAACAGGGATAACTATGGCTACACCTTC,CASNRDNYGYTF
-,TRBV5-4,TRBJ2-2,-,TGTGCCAGCACCCAACGGCAGGGGAAGAACACCGGGGAGCTGTTTTTT,CASTQRQGKNTGELFF
-,TRBV27,TRBJ1-2,-,TGTGCCAGCAGTTTAACGGGGGGCCGATGGGGCTACACCTTC,CASSLTGGRWGYTF
-,TRBV7-6,TRBJ1-1,-,TGTGCCAGCAGCTCCACAGGGATCGCCTCGATCACTGAAGCTTTCTTT,CASSSTGIASITEAFF
-,TRBV2,TRBJ1-5,-,TGTGCCAGCAGTGAAGAACAGGGCGGACAGCCCCAGCATTTT,CASSEEQGGQPQHF
once,TRBV2,TRBJ1-2,TRBD1,TGTGCCTCCCGGGACAGGGTCCTTTCGGGCTACACCTTC,CASRDRVLSGYTF
-,TRBV5-4,TRBJ2-3,-,TGTGCCAGCAGCTTGGTGGGTGGGGCTACGCAGTATTTT,CASSLVGGATQYF
once,TRBV20-1,TRBJ1-1,-,TGCAGTGCTAGTAACAACGGGTACACTGAAGCTTTCTTT,CSASNNGYTEAFF
-,TRBV7-9,TRBJ1-3,-,TGTGCCAGCAGCTCCACGGGGGGCTCTGGAAACACCATATATTTT,CASSSTGGSGNTIYF
-,TRBV12-3/TRBV12-4,TRBJ2-7,-,TGTGCCAGCAGGGGGCGCGAGCAGTACTTC,CASRGREQYF
-,TRBV2,TRBJ2-5,-,TGTGCCAGCAGTACAGGGAAAACGGAGACCCAGTACTTC,CASSTGKTETQYF
-,TRBV7-6,TRBJ2-3,TRBD2,TGTGCCAGCAGCCCGCTAGCGGGAGGGCCAGATACGCAGTATTTT,CASSPLAGGPDTQYF
-,TRBV6-1,TRBJ1-6,-,TGTGCCAGCAGTGAAAGGTCTGGGCAGAATAATTCACCCCTCCACTTT,CASSERSGQNNSPLHF
-,TRBV10-1,TRBJ2-3,TRBD1,TGCGCCAGCAGTCTGACAGGGGCAGATACGCAGTATTTT,CASSLTGADTQYF
-,TRBV5-1,TRBJ1-2,TRBD1,TGCGCCAGCAGTCAGACAGGGGAAGGGTATAGTTATGGCTACACCTTC,CASSQTGEGYSYGYTF
-,TRBV29-1,TRBJ2-7,-,TGCAGCGCCCGGACAGCTCCTTACGAGCAGTACTTC,CSARTAPYEQYF
-,TRBV7-9,TRBJ2-2,-,TGTGCCAGCAGCTTAGGTGTGGGGCGCATCGACGGGGAGCTGTTTTTT,CASSLGVGRIDGELFF
once,TRBV6-1,TRBJ1-2,TRBD1,TGTGCCAGCAGTGATCCCGGGACAGGGGGCGATGGCTACACCTTC,CASSDPGTGGDGYTF
-,TRBV5-5,TRBJ1-4,-,TGTGCCAGCAGCCAGACAGGCCTTAATGAAAAACTGTTTTTT,CASSQTGLNEKLFF
-,TRBV11-2,TRBJ1-2,-,TGTGCCAGCAGCTTAGATCCCCGGACAGCCGGCCATTTGGTTGGAGGCTACACCTTC,CASSLDPRTAGHLVGGYTF
-,TRBV6-5,TRBJ2-1,-,TGTGCCACCCTCCCCGGGGGATACAATGAGCAGTTCTTC,CATLPGGYNEQFF
-,TRBV19,TRBJ1-4,-,TGTGCCAGTAGTATATCGGGGAAAACTAATGAAAAACTGTTTTTT,CASSISGKTNEKLFF
-,TRBV5-1,TRBJ1-2,TRBD1,TGCGCCAGCAAAGCTGACCCGGGACAGGGCAGTGGCTACACCTTC,CASKADPGQGSGYTF
once,TRBV12-3/TRBV12-4,TRBJ1-5,TRBD1,TGTGCCAGTGACAGGGGCAGGCAGCCCCAGCATTTT,CASDRGRQPQHF
-,TRBV15,TRBJ1-5,TRBD1,TGTGCCACCAGCAGCGGACAGGGGGCCGGTCAGCCCCAGCATTTT,CATSSGQGAGQPQHF
-,TRBV4-1,TRBJ2-5,TRBD1,TGCGCCAGCAGCGGACAGGGACAGACGCAAGAGACCCAGTACTTC,CASSGQGQTQETQYF